The present entry profiles one TCR beta chain with its context. The data were obtained in a study of CD8 T cells in Susac syndrome. An input of about 0.5 to 1 ug of RNA was subjected to reverse transcription using random hexamers. TCRdb called the immunoSEQ multiplex PCR reads again in MiXCR, with one record for every CDR3 protein. The table has over 350,000 distinct CDR3 sequences, more than 80% seen once. Sequenced input: CD8+ T cells from PBMCs. This sequence was found in a human donor with multiple sclerosis.

This chain's CDR3 is CASSRQGGRPQHF. The DNA for the CDR3 is TGTGCCAGCAGCCGACAGGGAGGTCGGCCCCAGCATTTT. V usage is TRBV14 and J usage is TRBJ1-5; the match to TRBD1 covers 7 bases. Germline CDR1 reads SGHDN; CDR2 reads FVKESK. This CDR3 has 13 residues. J was trimmed by 9 bases and V by 4 bases; bases with no gene match: 6.